This T cell receptor beta chain came from a study of blood T cells in healthy people across ages. In its sample, this clonotype was seen a few times. Its specificity is not known. A sample-barcoded 5' primer and a J-beta primer mix were used in a second PCR of roughly 7 to 11 cycles. Each CDR3 protein is one row after TCRdb ran MiXCR on the 5' RACE reads. The data hold nearly 800,000 distinct CDR3 sequences, with 45% to 70% observed a single time. Whole-study findings and limits: Naive T cell percentage showed a strong correlation with the diversity of TCR beta.

The germline CDR1 and CDR2 sequences are LGHNA and YSLEER. CDR3 length equals 15 residues. V lost 0 bases and J 6 bases, leaving 12 bases between the germline ends. The sequence came from a man aged 35 to 55 in good health. Sequenced input: blood. This chain links TRBV4-3 with TRBJ1-5; D might be TRBD1 (6 bases). The CDR3 loop is CASSQEEGRGQPQHF. The CDR3 coding sequence is TGCGCCAGCAGCCAAGAGGAGGGCAGGGGTCAGCCCCAGCATTTT.